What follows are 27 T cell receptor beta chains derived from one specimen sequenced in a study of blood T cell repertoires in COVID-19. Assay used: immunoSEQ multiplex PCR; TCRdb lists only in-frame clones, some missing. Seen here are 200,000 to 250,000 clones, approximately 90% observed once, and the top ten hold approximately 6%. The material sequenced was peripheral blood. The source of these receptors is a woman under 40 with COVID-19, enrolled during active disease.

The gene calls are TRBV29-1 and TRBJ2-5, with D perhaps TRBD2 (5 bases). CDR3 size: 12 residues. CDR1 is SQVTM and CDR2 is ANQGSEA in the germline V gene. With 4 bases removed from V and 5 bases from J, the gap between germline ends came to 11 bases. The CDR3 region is CSVGHRGETQYF. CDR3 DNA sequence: TGCAGCGTTGGACATCGAGGGGAGACCCAGTACTTC.

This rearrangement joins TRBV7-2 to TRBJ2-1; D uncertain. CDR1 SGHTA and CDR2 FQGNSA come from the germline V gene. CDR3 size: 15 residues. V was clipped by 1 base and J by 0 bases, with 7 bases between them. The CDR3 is CASSLDRSSYNEQFF. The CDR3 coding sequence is TGTGCCAGCAGCTTAGACAGAAGCTCCTACAATGAGCAGTTCTTC.

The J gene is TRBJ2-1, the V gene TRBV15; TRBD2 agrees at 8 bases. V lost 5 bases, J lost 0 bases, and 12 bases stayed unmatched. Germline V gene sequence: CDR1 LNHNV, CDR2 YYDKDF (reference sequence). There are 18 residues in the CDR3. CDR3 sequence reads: CATSGGGKLAVSYNEQFF. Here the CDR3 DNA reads TGTGCCACCAGCGGTGGGGGTAAACTAGCGGTCTCCTACAATGAGCAGTTCTTC. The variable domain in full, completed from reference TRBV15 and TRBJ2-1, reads DAMVIQNPRYQVTQFGKPVTLSCSQTLNHNVMYWYQQKSSQAPKLLFHYYDKDFNNEADTPDNFQSRRPNTSFCFLDIRSPGLGDTAMYLCATSGGGKLAVSYNEQFFGPGTRLTVL.

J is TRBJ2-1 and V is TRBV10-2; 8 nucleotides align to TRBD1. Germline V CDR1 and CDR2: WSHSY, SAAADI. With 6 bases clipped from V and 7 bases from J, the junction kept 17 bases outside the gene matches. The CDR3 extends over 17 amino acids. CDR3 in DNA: TGCGCCAGCAGAAACCTCAGGGGGCCCCCGGGTAATAATGAGCAGTTCTTC. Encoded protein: CASRNLRGPPGNNEQFF.

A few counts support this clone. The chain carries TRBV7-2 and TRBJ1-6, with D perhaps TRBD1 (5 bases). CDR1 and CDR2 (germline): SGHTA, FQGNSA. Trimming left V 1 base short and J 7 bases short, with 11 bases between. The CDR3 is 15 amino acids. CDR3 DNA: TGTGCCAGCAGCTTAGTTCGGGGGGGAAATTCACCCCTCCACTTT. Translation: CASSLVRGGNSPLHF.

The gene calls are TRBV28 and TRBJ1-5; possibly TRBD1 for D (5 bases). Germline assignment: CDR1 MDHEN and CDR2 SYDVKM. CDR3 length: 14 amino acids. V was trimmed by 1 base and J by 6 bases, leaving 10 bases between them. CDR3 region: CASSLFRVTQPQHF. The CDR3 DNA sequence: TGTGCCAGCAGTTTATTCAGGGTTACTCAGCCCCAGCATTTT.

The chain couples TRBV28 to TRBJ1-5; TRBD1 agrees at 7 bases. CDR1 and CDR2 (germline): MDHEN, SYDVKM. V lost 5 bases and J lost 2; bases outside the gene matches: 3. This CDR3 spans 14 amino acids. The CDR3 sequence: CASSLDRGNQPQHF. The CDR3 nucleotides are TGTGCCAGCAGTCTTGACAGGGGCAATCAGCCCCAGCATTTT. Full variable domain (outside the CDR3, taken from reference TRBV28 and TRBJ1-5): DVKVTQSSRYLVKRTGEKVFLECVQDMDHENMFWYRQDPGLGLRLIYFSYDVKMKEKGDIPEGYSVSREKKERFSLILESASTNQTSMYLCASSLDRGNQPQHFGDGTRLSIL.

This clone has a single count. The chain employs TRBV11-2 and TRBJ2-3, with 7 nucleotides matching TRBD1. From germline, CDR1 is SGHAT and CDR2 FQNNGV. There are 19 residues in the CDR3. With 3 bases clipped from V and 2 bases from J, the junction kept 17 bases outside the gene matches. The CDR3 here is CASSFASRDSQNPTDTQYF. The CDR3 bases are TGTGCCAGCAGCTTCGCCTCCCGGGACAGTCAAAATCCCACAGATACGCAGTATTTT. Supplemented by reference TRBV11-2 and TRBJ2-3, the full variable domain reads EAGVAQSPRYKIIEKRQSVAFWCNPISGHATLYWYQQILGQGPKLLIQFQNNGVVDDSQLPKDRFSAERLKGVDSTLKIQPAKLEDSAVYLCASSFASRDSQNPTDTQYFGPGTRLTVL.

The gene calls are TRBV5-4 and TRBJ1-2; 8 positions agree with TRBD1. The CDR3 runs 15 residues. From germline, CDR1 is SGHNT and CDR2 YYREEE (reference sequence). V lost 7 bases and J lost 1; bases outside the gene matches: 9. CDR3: CASGIDRGFNYGYTF. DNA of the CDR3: TGTGCCAGCGGAATAGACAGGGGATTTAACTATGGCTACACCTTC.

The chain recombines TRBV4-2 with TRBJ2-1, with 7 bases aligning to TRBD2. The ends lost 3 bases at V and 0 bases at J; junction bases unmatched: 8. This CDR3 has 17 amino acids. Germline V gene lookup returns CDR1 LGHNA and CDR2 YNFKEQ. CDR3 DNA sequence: TGTGCCAGCAGCCAGTGGTCTAGCGGTAGCTCCTACAATGAGCAGTTCTTC. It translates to CASSQWSSGSSYNEQFF.

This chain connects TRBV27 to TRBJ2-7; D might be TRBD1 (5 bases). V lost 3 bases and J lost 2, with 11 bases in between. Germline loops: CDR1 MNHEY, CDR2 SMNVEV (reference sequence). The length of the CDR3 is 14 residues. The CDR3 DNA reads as TGTGCCAGCAGTTTCCAGGACAAGCCCTACGAGCAGTACTTC. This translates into CASSFQDKPYEQYF.

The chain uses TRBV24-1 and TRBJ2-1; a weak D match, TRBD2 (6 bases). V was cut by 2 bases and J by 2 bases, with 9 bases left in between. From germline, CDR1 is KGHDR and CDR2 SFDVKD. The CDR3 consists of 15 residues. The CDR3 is CATSDWGGAYNEQFF. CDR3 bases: TGTGCCACCAGTGATTGGGGCGGGGCCTACAATGAGCAGTTCTTC.

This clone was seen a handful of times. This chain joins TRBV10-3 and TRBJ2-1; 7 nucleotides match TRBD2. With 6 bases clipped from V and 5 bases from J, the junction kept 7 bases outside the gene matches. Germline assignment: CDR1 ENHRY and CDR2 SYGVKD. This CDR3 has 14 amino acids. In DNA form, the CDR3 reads TGTGCCATCAGAGCCGGGACTAACAACAATGAGCAGTTCTTC. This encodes CAIRAGTNNNEQFF.

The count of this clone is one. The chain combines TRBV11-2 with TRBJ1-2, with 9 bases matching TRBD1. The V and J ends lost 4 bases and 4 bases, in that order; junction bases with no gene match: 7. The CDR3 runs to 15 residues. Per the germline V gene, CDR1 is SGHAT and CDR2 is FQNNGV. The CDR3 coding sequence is TGTGCCAGCAGCTACCGGGACAGGGAGGGCTATGGCTACACCTTC. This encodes CASSYRDREGYGYTF.

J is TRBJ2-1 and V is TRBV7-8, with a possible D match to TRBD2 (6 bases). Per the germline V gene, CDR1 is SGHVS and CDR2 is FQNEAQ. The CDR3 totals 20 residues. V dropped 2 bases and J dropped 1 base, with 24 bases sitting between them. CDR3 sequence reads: CASSLIMGEGRRVSYNEQFF. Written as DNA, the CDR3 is TGTGCCAGCAGCTTAATTATGGGCGAGGGAAGGAGGGTATCCTACAATGAGCAGTTCTTC.

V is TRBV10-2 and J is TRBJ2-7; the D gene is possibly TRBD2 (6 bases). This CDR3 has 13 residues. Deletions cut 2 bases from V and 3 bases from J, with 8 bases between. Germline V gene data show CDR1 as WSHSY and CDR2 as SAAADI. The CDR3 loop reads CASSERGLYEQYV. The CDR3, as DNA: TGCGCCAGCAGTGAGCGGGGACTCTACGAGCAGTACGTC.

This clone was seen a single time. In DNA form, the CDR3 reads TGTGCCAGCAGTCAAGGATCACAGGGCCTTTACGAGCAGTACGTC. Translation gives CASSQGSQGLYEQYV. This chain connects TRBV6-6 to TRBJ2-7; possible D gene TRBD1, 6 bases. V lost 5 bases to trimming and J lost 4 bases, with 18 bases between them. Looked up from germline, CDR1 is MNHNY and CDR2 is SVGAGI (reference sequence). This CDR3 contains 15 residues.

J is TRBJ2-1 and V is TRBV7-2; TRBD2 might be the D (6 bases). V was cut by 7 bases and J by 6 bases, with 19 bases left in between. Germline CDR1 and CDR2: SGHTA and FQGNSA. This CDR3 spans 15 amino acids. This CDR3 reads CASKTTGARGNEQFF. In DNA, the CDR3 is TGTGCCAGCAAGACTACGGGAGCTCGAGGCAATGAGCAGTTCTTC.

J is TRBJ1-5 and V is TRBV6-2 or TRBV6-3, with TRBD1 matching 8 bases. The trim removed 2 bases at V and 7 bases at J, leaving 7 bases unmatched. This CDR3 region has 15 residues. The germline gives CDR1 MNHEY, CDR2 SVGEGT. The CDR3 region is CASSYPQGAGQPQHF. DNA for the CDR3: TGTGCCAGCAGTTACCCGCAGGGGGCAGGGCAGCCCCAGCATTTT.

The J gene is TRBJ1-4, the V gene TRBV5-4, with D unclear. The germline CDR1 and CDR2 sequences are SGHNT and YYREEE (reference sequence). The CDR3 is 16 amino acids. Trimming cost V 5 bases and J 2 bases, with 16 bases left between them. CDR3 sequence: CASSLRTGTTNEKLFF. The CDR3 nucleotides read TGTGCCAGCAGTCTGCGGACTGGAACCACTAATGAAAAACTGTTTTTT.

The CDR3 DNA reads TGCAGTTTTTTGCGGGGGGGGATTTCCAATGAGCAGTTCTTC. This sequence encodes CSFLRGGISNEQFF. The rearrangement joins TRBV29-1 to TRBJ2-1, with TRBD2 identical over 9 bases. This CDR3 is built from 14 residues. Germline V CDR1 and CDR2: SQVTM, ANQGSEA.

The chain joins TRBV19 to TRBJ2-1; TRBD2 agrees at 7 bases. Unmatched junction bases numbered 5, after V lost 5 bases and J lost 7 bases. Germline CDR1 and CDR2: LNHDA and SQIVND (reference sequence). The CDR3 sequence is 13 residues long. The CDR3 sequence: CASSLSSGNEQFF. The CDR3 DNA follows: TGTGCCAGTAGTCTCAGTAGCGGGAATGAGCAGTTCTTC.

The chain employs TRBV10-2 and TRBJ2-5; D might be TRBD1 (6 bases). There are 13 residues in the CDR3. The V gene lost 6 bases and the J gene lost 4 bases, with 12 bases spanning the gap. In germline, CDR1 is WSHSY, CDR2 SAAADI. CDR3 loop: CASSIRGAETQYF. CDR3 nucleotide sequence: TGCGCCAGCAGCATCAGGGGAGCAGAGACCCAGTACTTC.

CDR3 loop: CAWSVLAGVSALFF. The CDR3 region has the DNA TGTGCCTGGAGTGTACTAGCGGGAGTATCGGCGCTGTTTTTT. V gene TRBV30 combines with J gene TRBJ2-2; 11 bases fit TRBD2. J gave up 13 bases and V 0 bases, and 7 bases lay outside the gene matches. Germline V gene data show CDR1 as GTSNPN and CDR2 as SVGIG (reference sequence). CDR3 length: 14 residues.

CDR3: CASSLAGQASNEKLFF. CDR3 DNA: TGCGCCAGCAGCTTGGCGGGACAGGCCTCTAATGAAAAACTGTTTTTT. This chain joins TRBV5-1 and TRBJ1-4; 8 positions agree with TRBD1. Germline V lookup: CDR1 SGHRS, CDR2 YFSETQ. The CDR3 has 16 amino acids. V trimming: 0 bases; J trimming: 3 bases; junction bases outside the gene matches: 4.

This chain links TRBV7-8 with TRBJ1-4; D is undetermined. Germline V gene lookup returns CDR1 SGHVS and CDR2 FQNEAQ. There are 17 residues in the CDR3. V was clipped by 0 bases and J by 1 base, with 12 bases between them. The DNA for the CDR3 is TGTGCCAGCAGCTTAGCCACCAGGTTGGAAACTAATGAAAAACTGTTTTTT. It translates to CASSLATRLETNEKLFF.

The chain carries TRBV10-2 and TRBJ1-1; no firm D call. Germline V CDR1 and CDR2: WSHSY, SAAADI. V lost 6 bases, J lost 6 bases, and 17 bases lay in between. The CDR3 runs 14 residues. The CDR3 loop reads CASRDGVGSAEAFF. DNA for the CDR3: TGCGCCAGCAGGGACGGGGTGGGGAGTGCTGAAGCTTTCTTT.